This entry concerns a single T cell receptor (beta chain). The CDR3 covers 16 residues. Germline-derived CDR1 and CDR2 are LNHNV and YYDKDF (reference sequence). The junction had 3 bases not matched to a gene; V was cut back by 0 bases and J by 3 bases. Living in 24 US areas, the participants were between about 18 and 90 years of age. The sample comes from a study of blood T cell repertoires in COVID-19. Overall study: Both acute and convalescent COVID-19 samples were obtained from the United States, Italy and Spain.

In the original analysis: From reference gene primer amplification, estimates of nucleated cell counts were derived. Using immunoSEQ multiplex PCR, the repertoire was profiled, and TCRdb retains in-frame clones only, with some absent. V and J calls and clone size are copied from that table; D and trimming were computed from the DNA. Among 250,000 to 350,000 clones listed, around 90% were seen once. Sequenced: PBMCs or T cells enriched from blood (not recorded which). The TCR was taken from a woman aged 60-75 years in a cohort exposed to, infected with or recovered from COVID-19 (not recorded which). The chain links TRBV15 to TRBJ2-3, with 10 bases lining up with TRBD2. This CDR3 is CATSRDLAGATDTQYF. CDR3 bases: TGTGCCACCAGCAGAGATCTAGCGGGAGCGACAGATACGCAGTATTTT.